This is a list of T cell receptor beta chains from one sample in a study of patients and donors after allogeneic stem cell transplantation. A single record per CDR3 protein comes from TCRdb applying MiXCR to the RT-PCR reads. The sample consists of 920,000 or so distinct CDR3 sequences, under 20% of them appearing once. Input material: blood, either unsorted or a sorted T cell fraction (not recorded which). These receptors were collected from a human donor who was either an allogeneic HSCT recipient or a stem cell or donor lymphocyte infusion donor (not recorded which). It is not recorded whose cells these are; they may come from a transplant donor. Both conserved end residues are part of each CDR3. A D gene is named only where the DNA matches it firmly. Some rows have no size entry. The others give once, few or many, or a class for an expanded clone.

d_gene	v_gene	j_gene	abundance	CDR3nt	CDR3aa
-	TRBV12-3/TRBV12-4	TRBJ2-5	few	TGTGCCAGCAGTTTACGGCGGGGTGAAGGAGAGACCCAGTACTTC	CASSLRRGEGETQYF
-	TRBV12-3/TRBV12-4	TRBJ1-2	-	TGTGCCAGCAGTCAATCCCAAGTGGACTATGGCTACACCTTC	CASSQSQVDYGYTF
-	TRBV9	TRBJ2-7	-	TGTGCCAGCAGCGTAGAGGGCAGGGACTACGAGCAGTACTTC	CASSVEGRDYEQYF
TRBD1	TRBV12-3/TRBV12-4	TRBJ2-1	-	TGTGCCAGCAGTCTTCAAGACAGGGTTCTTTCCAAGCAGTTCTTC	CASSLQDRVLSKQFF
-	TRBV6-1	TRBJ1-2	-	TGTGCCAGCAGTGCCTTAACAGGCCTCAACTATGGCTACACCTTC	CASSALTGLNYGYTF
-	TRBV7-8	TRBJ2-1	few	TGTGCCAGCAGCCTCCAGGGGCTAGACAGCTACAATGAGCAGTTCTTC	CASSLQGLDSYNEQFF
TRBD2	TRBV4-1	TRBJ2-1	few	TGCGCCAGCAGCCAAGGCTTATTGGGACTAGCGGGAGTCGTTGAGCAGTTCTTC	CASSQGLLGLAGVVEQFF
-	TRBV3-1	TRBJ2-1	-	TGTGCCAGCAGCCAAGAACGGGCGCGGTATGAGCAGTTCTTC	CASSQERARYEQFF
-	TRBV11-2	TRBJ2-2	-	TGTGCCAGCAGCACTGTCCGGAGCTCCACCGGGGAGCTGTTTTTT	CASSTVRSSTGELFF
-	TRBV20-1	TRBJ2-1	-	TGCAGTGCTATAGACGGGACTCAGTCCTACAATGAGCAGTTCTTC	CSAIDGTQSYNEQFF
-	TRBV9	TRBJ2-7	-	TGTGCCAGCAGCGTTCGGGGGGCGCCTACCGACGAGCAGTACTTC	CASSVRGAPTDEQYF
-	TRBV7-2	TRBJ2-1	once	TGTGCCAGCAGCTTTATCACGGGAGACTACAATGAGCAGTTCTTC	CASSFITGDYNEQFF
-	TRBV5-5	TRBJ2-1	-	TGTGCCAGCAGCTCTCGCCAGATCTACAATGAGCAGTTCTTC	CASSSRQIYNEQFF
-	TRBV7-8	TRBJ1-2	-	TGTGCCAGCAGCTTAAGGGACCTACACTATGGCTACACCTTC	CASSLRDLHYGYTF
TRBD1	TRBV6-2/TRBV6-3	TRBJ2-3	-	TGTGCCAGCAGTTACTCAAACAGGGGACGCACAGATACGCAGTATTTT	CASSYSNRGRTDTQYF
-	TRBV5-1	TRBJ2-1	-	TGCGCCAGCAGCTTGGTAGGGGGGGCTGTGGGCGATTTCTTC	CASSLVGGAVGDFF
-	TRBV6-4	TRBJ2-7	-	TGTGCCAGCAGTGCCTCGACGGATGGGCTCCGATACGAGCAGTACTTC	CASSASTDGLRYEQYF
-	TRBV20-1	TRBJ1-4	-	TGCAGTGCTAGAGATGTAGTAAGCGTCGCAACTAATGAAAAACTGTTTTTT	CSARDVVSVATNEKLFF
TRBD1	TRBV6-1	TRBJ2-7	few	TGTGCCGTCCGGGACAGGGATTCCTACGAGCAGTACTTC	CAVRDRDSYEQYF
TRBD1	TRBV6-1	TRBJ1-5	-	TGTGCCAGTCGGGACAGTGGCCCCTCTGGCAATCAGCCCCAGCATTTT	CASRDSGPSGNQPQHF
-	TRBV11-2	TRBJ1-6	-	TGTGCCAGCAGCTTAGATCCAGGGCCACCCCTCCACTTT	CASSLDPGPPLHF
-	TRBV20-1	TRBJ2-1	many	TGCAGTGCTAGAGATCTCCGGCCCCAGAGTGAGCAGTTCTTC	CSARDLRPQSEQFF
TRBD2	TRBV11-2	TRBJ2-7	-	TGTGCCAGCAGCTCGTGGCGGGAGGTAGGCGAGCAGTACTTC	CASSSWREVGEQYF
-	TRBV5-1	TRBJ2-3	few	TGCGCCAGCAGCTTGGGGCACCCCACAGATACGCAGTATTTT	CASSLGHPTDTQYF
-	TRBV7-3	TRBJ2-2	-	TGTGCCAGCAGCTTTTCCATCCAGGACCCCTCTCCCGGGGAGCTGTTTTTT	CASSFSIQDPSPGELFF
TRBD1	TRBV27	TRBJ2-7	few	TGTGCCAGCAGTTTCGGACAGGGTCATATGTACGAGCAGTACTTC	CASSFGQGHMYEQYF
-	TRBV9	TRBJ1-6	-	TGTGCCAGCAGTTACACAAGAAGTAATTCACCCCTCCACTTT	CASSYTRSNSPLHF
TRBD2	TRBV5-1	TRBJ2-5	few	TGCGCCAGCAGCTTGGCGGTAGCGGGGGGGCCGGAGACCCAGTACTTC	CASSLAVAGGPETQYF
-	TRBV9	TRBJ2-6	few	TGTGCCAGCAGCCCCCGCCTTCTGTCTAGGGCCAACGTCCTGACTTTC	CASSPRLLSRANVLTF
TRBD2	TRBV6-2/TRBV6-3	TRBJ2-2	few	TGTGCCAGCAGCCGTACTAGCGGGATAAACACCGGGGAGCTGTTTTTT	CASSRTSGINTGELFF
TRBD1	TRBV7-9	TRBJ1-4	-	TGTGCCAGCAGCCCCGGGACAGGGTTTGAAAAACTGTTTTTT	CASSPGTGFEKLFF
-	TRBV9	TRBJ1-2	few	TGTGCCAGCAGCGTTGGGGGCGAGGATGGCTACACCTTC	CASSVGGEDGYTF
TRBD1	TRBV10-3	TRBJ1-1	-	TGTGCCACGAAAAGACAGGGCTTTTCCTCTGAAGCTTTCTTT	CATKRQGFSSEAFF
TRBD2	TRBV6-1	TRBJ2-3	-	TGTGCCAGCAGTGAAGCGGTTCGGGGGGGTGTAGATACGCAGTATTTT	CASSEAVRGGVDTQYF
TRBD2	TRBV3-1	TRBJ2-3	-	TGTGCCAGCAGCTCCACCCAGTCACTAGCGGGAGATCCAGATACGCAGTATTTT	CASSSTQSLAGDPDTQYF
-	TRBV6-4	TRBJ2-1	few	TGTGCCAGCAGTGACGGGGGCGAAAGTTACAATGAGCAGTTCTTC	CASSDGGESYNEQFF
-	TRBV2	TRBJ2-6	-	TGTGCCAGCAGTGATAGGGGGTACGGGGCCAACGTCCTGACTTTC	CASSDRGYGANVLTF
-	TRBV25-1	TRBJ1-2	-	TGTGCCAGCAGTTTGGACAGCCGAAACTATGGCTACACCTTC	CASSLDSRNYGYTF
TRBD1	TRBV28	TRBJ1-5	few	TGTGCCAGCAGTGAGGGACAGCTTTATAGCAATCAGCCCCAGCATTTT	CASSEGQLYSNQPQHF
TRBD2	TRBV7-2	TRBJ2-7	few	TGTGCCAGCAGCTTCGTCCCAGCGGGGGACTCCTACGAGCAGTACTTC	CASSFVPAGDSYEQYF
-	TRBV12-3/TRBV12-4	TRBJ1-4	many	TGTGCCAGCAGTCCCTCTTCCGGCGGGTTTAATGAAAAACTGTTTTTT	CASSPSSGGFNEKLFF
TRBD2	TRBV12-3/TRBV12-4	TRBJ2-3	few	TGTGCCAGCAGGGCCGAGCGGGAGTACACAGATACGCAGTATTTT	CASRAEREYTDTQYF
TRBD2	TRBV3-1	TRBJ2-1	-	TGTGCCAGCAGCCGCGGGGGGAACAATGAGCAGTTCTTC	CASSRGGNNEQFF
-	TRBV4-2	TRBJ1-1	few	TGTGCCAGCAGCCAGGCAACCGGGACACTGAACACTGAAGCTTTCTTT	CASSQATGTLNTEAFF
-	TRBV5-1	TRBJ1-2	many	TGTGCCAGCAGTTCGCAGGGGAACTATGGCTACACCTTC	CASSSQGNYGYTF
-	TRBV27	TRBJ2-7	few	TGTGCCAGCTCTAGTGGAGGCATCCACGAGCAGTACTTC	CASSSGGIHEQYF
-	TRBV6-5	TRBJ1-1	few	TGTGCCAGCAGTTATGGGGGGGTCATGAACACTGAAGCTTTCTTT	CASSYGGVMNTEAFF
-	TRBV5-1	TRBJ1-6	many	TGTGCCAGCAGCTTAGGCCAGCTTAATTCACCCCTCCACTTT	CASSLGQLNSPLHF
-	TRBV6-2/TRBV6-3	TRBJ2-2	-	TGTGCCAGCAGTCGAAGCGGGAACACCGGGGAGCTGTTTTTT	CASSRSGNTGELFF
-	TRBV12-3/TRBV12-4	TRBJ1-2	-	TGTGCCAGCAGTCCGACGCCGTGGCTCTCCTATGGCTACACCTTC	CASSPTPWLSYGYTF